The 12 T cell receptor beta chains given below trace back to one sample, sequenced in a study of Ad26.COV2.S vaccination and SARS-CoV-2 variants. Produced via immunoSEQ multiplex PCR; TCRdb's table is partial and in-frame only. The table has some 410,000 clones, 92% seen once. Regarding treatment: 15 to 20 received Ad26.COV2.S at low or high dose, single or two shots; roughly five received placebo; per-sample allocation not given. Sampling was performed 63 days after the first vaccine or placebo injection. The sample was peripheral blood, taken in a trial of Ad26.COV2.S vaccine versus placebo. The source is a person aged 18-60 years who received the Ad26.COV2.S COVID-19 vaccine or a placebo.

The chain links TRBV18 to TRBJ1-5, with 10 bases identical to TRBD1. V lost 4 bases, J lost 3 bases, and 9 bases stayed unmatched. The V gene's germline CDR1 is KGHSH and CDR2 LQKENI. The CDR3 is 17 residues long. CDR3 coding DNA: TGTGCCAGCTCACGAACAACCGGGACAGGGGACAATCAGCCCCAGCATTTT. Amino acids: CASSRTTGTGDNQPQHF.

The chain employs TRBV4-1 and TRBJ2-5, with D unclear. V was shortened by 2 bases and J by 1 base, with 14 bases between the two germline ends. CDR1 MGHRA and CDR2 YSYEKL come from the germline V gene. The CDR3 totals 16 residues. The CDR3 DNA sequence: TGCGCCAGCAGCCAAAGCCCTGGTGTCTCCCAAGAGACCCAGTACTTC. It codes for CASSQSPGVSQETQYF.

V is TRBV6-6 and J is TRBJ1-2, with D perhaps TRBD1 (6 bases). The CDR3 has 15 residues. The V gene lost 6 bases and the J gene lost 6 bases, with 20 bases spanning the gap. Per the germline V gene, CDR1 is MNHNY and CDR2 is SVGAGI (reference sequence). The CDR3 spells CASSRQAQRLDGYTF. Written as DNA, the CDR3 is TGTGCCAGCAGCCGACAGGCCCAGAGACTTGATGGCTACACCTTC.

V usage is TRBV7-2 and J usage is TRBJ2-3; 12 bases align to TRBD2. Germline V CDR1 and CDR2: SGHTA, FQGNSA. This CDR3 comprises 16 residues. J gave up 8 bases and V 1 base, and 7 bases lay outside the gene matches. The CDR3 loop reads CASSLGTSGAWVTQYF. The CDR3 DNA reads TGTGCCAGCAGCTTAGGGACTAGCGGGGCCTGGGTTACGCAGTATTTT.

This CDR3 is CASSLVRGRETQYF. The CDR3 nucleotides read TGTGCCAGCAGCTTAGTGAGGGGGCGGGAGACCCAGTACTTC. The V and J genes are TRBV7-2 and TRBJ2-5, with 7 bases aligning to TRBD1. Trimming took 1 base from V and 5 from J; bases not matched to a gene: 4. CDR1 and CDR2 (germline): SGHTA, FQGNSA. The CDR3 contains 14 residues. The complete variable domain, with remaining parts taken from reference TRBV7-2 and TRBJ2-5, reads GAGVSQSPSNKVTEKGKDVELRCDPISGHTALYWYRQSLGQGLEFLIYFQGNSAPDKSGLPSDRFSAERTGGSVSTLTIQRTQQEDSAVYLCASSLVRGRETQYFGPGTRLLVL.

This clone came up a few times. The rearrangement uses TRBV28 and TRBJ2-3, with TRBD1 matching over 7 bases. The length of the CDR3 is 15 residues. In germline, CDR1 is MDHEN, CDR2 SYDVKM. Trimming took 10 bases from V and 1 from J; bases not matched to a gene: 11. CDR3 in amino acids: CATGKGGAGTDTQYF. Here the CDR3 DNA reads TGTGCCACCGGGAAAGGGGGCGCGGGCACAGATACGCAGTATTTT.

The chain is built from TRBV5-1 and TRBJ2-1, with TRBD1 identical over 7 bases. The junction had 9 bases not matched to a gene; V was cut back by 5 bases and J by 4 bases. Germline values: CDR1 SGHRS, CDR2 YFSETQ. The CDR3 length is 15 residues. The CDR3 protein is CASRLSGQTYNEQFF. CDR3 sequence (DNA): TGCGCCAGCAGGCTTTCGGGACAGACATACAATGAGCAGTTCTTC.

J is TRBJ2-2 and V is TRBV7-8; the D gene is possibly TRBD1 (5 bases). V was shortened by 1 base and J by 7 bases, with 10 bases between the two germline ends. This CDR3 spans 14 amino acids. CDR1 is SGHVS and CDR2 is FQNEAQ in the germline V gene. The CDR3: CASSLGRDVGELFF. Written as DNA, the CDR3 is TGTGCCAGCAGCTTAGGCAGGGATGTCGGGGAGCTGTTTTTT.

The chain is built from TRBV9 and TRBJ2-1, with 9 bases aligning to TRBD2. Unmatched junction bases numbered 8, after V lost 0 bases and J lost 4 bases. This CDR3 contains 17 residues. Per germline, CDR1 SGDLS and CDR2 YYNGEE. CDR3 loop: CASSVDPASGVYNEQFF. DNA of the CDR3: TGTGCCAGCAGCGTAGATCCCGCTAGCGGGGTGTACAATGAGCAGTTCTTC.

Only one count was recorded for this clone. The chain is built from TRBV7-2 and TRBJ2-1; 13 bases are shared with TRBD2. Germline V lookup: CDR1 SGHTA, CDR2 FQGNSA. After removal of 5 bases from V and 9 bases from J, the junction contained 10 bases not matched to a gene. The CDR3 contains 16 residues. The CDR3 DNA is TGTGCCAGCAGCCGGACTAGCGGGGGACTGCGAATTGAGCAGTTCTTC. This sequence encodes CASSRTSGGLRIEQFF.

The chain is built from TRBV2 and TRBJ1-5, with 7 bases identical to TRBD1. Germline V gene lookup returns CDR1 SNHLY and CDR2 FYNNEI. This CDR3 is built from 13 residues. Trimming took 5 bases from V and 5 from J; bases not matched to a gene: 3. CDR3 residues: CASSLGQYQPQHF. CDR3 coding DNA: TGTGCCAGCAGTTTGGGACAGTATCAGCCCCAGCATTTT.

The CDR3 sequence is CASSFLGGKNIQYF. CDR3 nucleotide sequence: TGTGCCAGCAGTTTTCTGGGCGGAAAAAACATTCAGTACTTC. The chain joins TRBV27 to TRBJ2-4; D not resolved. V was trimmed by 3 bases and J by 4 bases, leaving 10 bases between them. Germline lookup yields CDR1 MNHEY and CDR2 SMNVEV (reference sequence). The CDR3 is made up of 14 amino acids.